The 25 T cell receptor beta chains below come from one sample, sequenced in a study of T-cell reconstitution after alpha-beta-depleted transplantation in children. Unique molecular identifiers were incorporated into the prepared TCRbeta library. TCRdb reanalysed the PCR reads using MiXCR and keeps one entry per CDR3 protein. Of about 460,000 distinct CDR3 sequences in the sample, about an eighth were seen once. The sequencing here drew on PBMCs, mostly from graft donor cells, taken 180 days after TCRalphabeta/CD19-depleted stem cell transplant. The source is a female patient aged 2 to 10 who had a stem cell transplant for aplastic anemia, so the T cells may come from the graft donor.

The V gene is TRBV9, the J gene TRBJ1-6; 9 bases map to TRBD1. This CDR3 is 14 amino acids long. Germline CDR1 is SGDLS and CDR2 is YYNGEE. The V and J ends lost 4 bases and 5 bases, in that order; junction bases with no gene match: 1. The CDR3 loop reads CASSRTGDNSPLHF. CDR3 DNA sequence: TGTGCCAGCAGCAGGACAGGGGATAATTCACCCCTCCACTTT.

This clonotype was observed a handful of times. This rearrangement joins TRBV24-1 to TRBJ2-2, with 10 positions matching TRBD2. Germline V gene lookup returns CDR1 KGHDR and CDR2 SFDVKD. This CDR3 is built from 21 residues. With V trimmed by 0 bases and J by 0 bases, 12 bases remained unmatched. For the CDR3, the DNA is TGTGCCACCAGTGATTTGTTGTCTAGCGGGAGTCCCTGGGCGAACACCGGGGAGCTGTTTTTT. This gives the protein CATSDLLSSGSPWANTGELFF.

V is TRBV6-2 or TRBV6-3 and J is TRBJ2-1, with TRBD2 matching 12 bases. The CDR3 is 19 amino acids. Germline CDR1 is MNHEY and CDR2 is SVGEGT. The V and J ends lost 0 bases and 0 bases, in that order; junction bases with no gene match: 6. The CDR3 protein is CASSYSRLAGGFSYNEQFF. For the CDR3, the DNA is TGTGCCAGCAGTTACTCGAGGCTAGCGGGAGGGTTCTCCTACAATGAGCAGTTCTTC.

The rearrangement uses TRBV7-8 and TRBJ2-1; the match to TRBD2 covers 7 bases. CDR1 is SGHVS and CDR2 is FQNEAQ in the germline V gene. This CDR3 spans 17 amino acids. Unmatched junction bases numbered 12, after V lost 2 bases and J lost 5 bases. Written as DNA, the CDR3 is TGTGCCAGCAGCTTAACGAGGGCGACTAGCTTCAACAATGAGCAGTTCTTC. Protein product: CASSLTRATSFNNEQFF.

This clonotype was seen at least ten times. The chain is built from TRBV20-1 and TRBJ2-5; possible D gene TRBD2, 6 bases. Germline V lookup: CDR1 DFQATT, CDR2 SNEGSKA (reference sequence). There are 18 residues in the CDR3. The germline V and J ends were trimmed by 2 bases and 5 bases, with 27 bases remaining between them. Here the CDR3 reads CSARTGRWEKGGQETQYF. The CDR3 DNA sequence: TGCAGTGCTAGAACCGGGAGATGGGAAAAAGGAGGGCAGGAGACCCAGTACTTC.

The gene calls are TRBV5-1 and TRBJ2-5; D is unclear. Per germline, CDR1 SGHRS and CDR2 YFSETQ. The ends were cut back, 4 bases at V and 5 bases at J, with 9 bases in the middle. This CDR3 spans 12 amino acids. The CDR3 sequence is CASSPSMETQYF. CDR3 DNA: TGCGCCAGCAGCCCGTCCATGGAGACCCAGTACTTC.

This clonotype showed up many times. V gene TRBV20-1 combines with J gene TRBJ1-3; no firm D call. The V end was cut by 0 bases, the J end by 0 bases, with 9 bases between. CDR1 and CDR2 (germline): DFQATT, SNEGSKA (reference sequence). CDR3 length: 15 amino acids. The CDR3 nucleotides read TGCAGTGCTAGAGATCGGGCCTACTCTGGAAACACCATATATTTT. Translation: CSARDRAYSGNTIYF.

This clonotype was seen more than once but under ten times. For the CDR3, the DNA is TGTGCCAGCAGTTTGCCAATGGGACGCACTGGTGGCTACACCTTC. Residues: CASSLPMGRTGGYTF. The rearrangement links TRBV12-3 or TRBV12-4 to TRBJ1-2; a weak D match, TRBD1 (5 bases). The V and J ends lost 3 bases and 7 bases respectively, with 18 bases between them. This CDR3 has 15 amino acids.

The rearrangement joins TRBV6-5 to TRBJ1-5; D remains ambiguous. CDR3 length equals 11 residues. Germline V CDR1 and CDR2: MNHEY, SVGAGI. Deletions cut 5 bases from V and 2 bases from J, with 1 base between. The CDR3 DNA reads as TGTGCCAGCAGTGGCAATCAGCCCCAGCATTTT. This codes for CASSGNQPQHF.

The J gene is TRBJ1-5, the V gene TRBV20-1, with D possibly TRBD1 on 6 matching bases. This CDR3 spans 12 amino acids. CDR1 is DFQATT, CDR2 SNEGSKA, per germline (reference sequence). With 5 bases removed from V and 7 bases from J, the gap between germline ends came to 12 bases. The CDR3 DNA sequence: TGCAGTGCTGGGGGGCTCGGGCAGCCCCAGCATTTT. Residues: CSAGGLGQPQHF.

This clonotype was seen repeatedly, ten times or more. V usage is TRBV20-1 and J usage is TRBJ2-2; TRBD2 matches 8 bases. The germline CDR1 and CDR2 sequences are DFQATT and SNEGSKA (reference sequence). With V trimmed by 1 base and J by 5 bases, 6 bases remained unmatched. This CDR3 contains 15 residues. The CDR3 is CSARVPGGNTGELFF. Written as DNA, the CDR3 is TGCAGTGCTAGAGTGCCGGGGGGGAATACCGGGGAGCTGTTTTTT.

This clonotype has ten or more counts. This CDR3 reads CASSGTYSPLHF. The CDR3 DNA reads as TGTGCCAGCAGCGGGACTTATTCACCCCTCCACTTT. The V gene is TRBV12-3 or TRBV12-4, the J gene TRBJ1-6; perhaps TRBD1 as D (5 bases). The CDR3 runs 12 residues. Trimming removed 6 bases from V and 8 bases from J, with 8 bases in between.

This clonotype was seen more than once but under ten times. The chain joins TRBV18 to TRBJ1-6; D is perhaps TRBD1 (5 bases). V gave up 2 bases and J gave up 4 bases, with 9 bases separating them. The CDR3 length is 15 residues. Germline V gene sequence: CDR1 KGHSH, CDR2 LQKENI. The CDR3 bases are TGTGCCAGCTCACCAACGACAGTTTATAATTCACCCCTCCACTTT. This gives the protein CASSPTTVYNSPLHF.

The CDR3 loop is CASSRTGGPHSGANVLTF. The CDR3 coding sequence is TGTGCCAGCAGCCGGACAGGGGGCCCTCATTCTGGGGCCAACGTCCTGACTTTC. The chain joins TRBV4-2 to TRBJ2-6, with 11 bases identical to TRBD1. The J segment lost 1 base and the V segment lost 4 bases, leaving 6 bases of the junction unmatched. CDR1 and CDR2 (germline): LGHNA, YNFKEQ. The length of the CDR3 is 18 residues.

This clonotype was seen a handful of times. This rearrangement joins TRBV20-1 to TRBJ1-4; a weak D match, TRBD1 (5 bases). The V and J ends lost 3 bases and 6 bases respectively, with 5 bases between them. The CDR3 extends over 11 amino acids. Germline assignment: CDR1 DFQATT and CDR2 SNEGSKA (reference sequence). The CDR3 sequence is CSARTDEKLFF. In DNA form, the CDR3 reads TGCAGTGCTAGGACAGATGAAAAACTGTTTTTT.

The rearrangement uses TRBV18 and TRBJ2-7; 9 bases map to TRBD2. The CDR3 is 16 residues long. Germline V CDR1 and CDR2: KGHSH, LQKENI. With V trimmed by 3 bases and J by 2 bases, 8 bases remained unmatched. CDR3 bases: TGTGCCAGCTCACCTGGCATAGCGGGAGCAACCTACGAGCAGTACTTC. This gives the protein CASSPGIAGATYEQYF.

This clonotype was detected only a few times. The chain carries TRBV29-1 and TRBJ1-1, with D possibly matching TRBD1 (5 bases). The CDR3 is made up of 11 amino acids. Germline lookup yields CDR1 SQVTM and CDR2 ANQGSEA. The ends were cut back, 7 bases at V and 6 bases at J, with 12 bases in the middle. The chain's CDR3 is CSASPTAEAFF. The CDR3 DNA reads TGCAGCGCCTCTCCGACAGCTGAAGCTTTCTTT.

This clonotype was detected ten times or more. The V gene is TRBV6-2 or TRBV6-3, the J gene TRBJ2-3; 16 bases are shared with TRBD2. The CDR3 spans 21 residues. CDR1 and CDR2 (germline): MNHEY, SVGEGT. V shed 0 bases and J 4 bases; nucleotides not matched to a gene: 13. The CDR3 reads CASSYSSPGLAGGPRADTQYF. The DNA for the CDR3 is TGTGCCAGCAGTTACTCTTCCCCGGGACTAGCGGGAGGGCCACGCGCAGATACGCAGTATTTT.

The sample holds many counts of this clonotype. This chain joins TRBV28 and TRBJ2-7; TRBD2 agrees at 13 bases. With 5 bases clipped from V and 5 bases from J, the junction kept 6 bases outside the gene matches. This CDR3 region has 15 residues. Germline V CDR1 and CDR2: MDHEN, SYDVKM. The CDR3 here is CASSARLAGGDEQYF. Here the CDR3 DNA reads TGTGCCAGCAGTGCCAGACTAGCGGGAGGCGACGAGCAGTACTTC.

There are many counts of this clonotype. The V call is TRBV20-1, the J call TRBJ2-3; D assignment may be TRBD1 or TRBD2 (5 bases each). This CDR3 comprises 13 residues. The ends were cut back, 6 bases at V and 3 bases at J, with 13 bases in the middle. CDR1 and CDR2 (germline): DFQATT, SNEGSKA (reference sequence). The CDR3 DNA reads TGCAGTGCCCCGGAGGCAGGGACAGATACGCAGTATTTT. This gives the protein CSAPEAGTDTQYF.

The chain uses TRBV7-6 and TRBJ2-7, with D unclear. Trimming shortened V by 4 bases and J by 7 bases, and 8 bases separated the two germline ends. CDR1 and CDR2 (germline): SGHVS, FNYEAQ. The CDR3 covers 11 residues. DNA of the CDR3: TGTGCCAGCAGCTATGATCCGGAGCAGTACTTC. Its translation is CASSYDPEQYF.

This clonotype was found many times. The chain is built from TRBV5-1 and TRBJ2-3; tentative D call: TRBD1 (7 bases). Germline CDR1 reads SGHRS; CDR2 reads YFSETQ. The V end lost 4 bases, the J end lost 2 bases, and 14 bases lay between the germline ends. The CDR3 is 15 amino acids. CDR3 nucleotide sequence: TGCGCCAGCAGCCCGCCCAGGGGGGACACAGATACGCAGTATTTT. This codes for CASSPPRGDTDTQYF.

The chain recombines TRBV5-5 with TRBJ1-2; 9 bases are a match to TRBD1. The V gene's germline CDR1 is SGHKS and CDR2 YYEKEE (reference sequence). J was trimmed by 4 bases and V by 2 bases; bases with no gene match: 9. The CDR3 runs 16 residues. The CDR3 loop reads CASSFNLLTGGYGYTF. CDR3 nucleotides: TGTGCCAGCAGCTTCAATCTCCTGACAGGGGGCTATGGCTACACCTTC.

This clonotype has just a few counts. This chain links TRBV28 with TRBJ2-1, with 14 bases fitting TRBD2. The V gene's germline CDR1 is MDHEN and CDR2 SYDVKM. The J segment lost 10 bases and the V segment lost 4 bases, leaving 15 bases of the junction unmatched. The CDR3 contains 18 residues. CDR3 in amino acids: CASSSNLGTSGGLREQFF. The CDR3 coding sequence is TGTGCCAGCAGTTCAAATTTGGGGACTAGCGGGGGATTGCGGGAGCAGTTCTTC.

The sample holds a few counts of this clonotype. The chain combines TRBV20-1 with TRBJ1-2; D is perhaps TRBD1 (5 bases). CDR3 length equals 12 residues. Trimming pared 5 bases from V and 7 bases from J, leaving 14 bases between. CDR1 and CDR2 (germline): DFQATT, SNEGSKA (reference sequence). This CDR3 is CSAGGRRVGYTF. Written as DNA, the CDR3 is TGCAGTGCTGGGGGGAGGCGAGTTGGCTACACCTTC.